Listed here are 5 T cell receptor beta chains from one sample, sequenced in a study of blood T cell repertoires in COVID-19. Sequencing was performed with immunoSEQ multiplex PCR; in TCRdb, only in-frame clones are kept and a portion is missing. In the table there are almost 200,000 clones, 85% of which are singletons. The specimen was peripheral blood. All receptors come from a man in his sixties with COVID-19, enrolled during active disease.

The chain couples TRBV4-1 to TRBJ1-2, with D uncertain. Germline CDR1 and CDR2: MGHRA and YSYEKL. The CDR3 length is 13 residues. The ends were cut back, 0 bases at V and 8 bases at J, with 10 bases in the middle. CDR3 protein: CASSQEGYSGYTF. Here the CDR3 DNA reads TGCGCCAGCAGCCAAGAGGGTTACAGCGGCTACACCTTC.

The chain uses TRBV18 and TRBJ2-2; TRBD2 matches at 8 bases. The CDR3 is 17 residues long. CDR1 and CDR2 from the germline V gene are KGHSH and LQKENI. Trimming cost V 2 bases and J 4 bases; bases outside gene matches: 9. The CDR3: CASSPRFLTSGTGELFF. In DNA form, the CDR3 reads TGTGCCAGCTCACCAAGGTTTCTTACTAGCGGCACCGGGGAGCTGTTTTTT.

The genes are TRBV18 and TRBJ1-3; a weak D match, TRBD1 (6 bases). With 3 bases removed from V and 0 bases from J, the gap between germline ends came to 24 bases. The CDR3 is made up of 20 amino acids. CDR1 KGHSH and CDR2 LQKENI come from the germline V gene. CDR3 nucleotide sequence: TGTGCCAGCTCACCCTCCAGGGGCCCAGCGGCATTTCCCTCTGGAAACACCATATATTTT. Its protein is CASSPSRGPAAFPSGNTIYF.

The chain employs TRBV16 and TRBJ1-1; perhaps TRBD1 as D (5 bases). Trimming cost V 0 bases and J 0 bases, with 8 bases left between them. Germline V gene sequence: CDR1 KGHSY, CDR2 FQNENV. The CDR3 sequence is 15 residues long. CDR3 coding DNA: TGTGCCAGCAGCCAATCGGGACTGCTGAACACTGAAGCTTTCTTT. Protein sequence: CASSQSGLLNTEAFF.

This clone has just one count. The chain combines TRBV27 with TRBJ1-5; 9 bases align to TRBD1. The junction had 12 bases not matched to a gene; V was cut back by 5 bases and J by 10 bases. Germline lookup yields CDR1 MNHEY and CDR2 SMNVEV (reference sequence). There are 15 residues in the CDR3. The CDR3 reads CASSLGQGSTRPQHF. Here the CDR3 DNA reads TGTGCCAGCAGTCTGGGACAGGGATCTACTCGACCCCAGCATTTT.